The 16 T cell receptor beta chains presented below share a single source sample, sequenced in a study of tumor-infiltrating lymphocytes in primary liver carcinoma. Both RNA and DNA were isolated together from about 19-30 mg of bulk tissue that had not been sorted. The authors made TCR beta cDNA from roughly 480 ng total RNA with a constant-region primer. Sequencing libraries for TCR beta derived from three nested multiplex PCR rounds that used slightly modified ARM-PCR. Rounds one and two of PCR, each of 10 cycles, were primed with TRBV1-TRBV30 forward primers and a C-beta reverse primer. MiXCR, run by TCRdb on the multiplex PCR reads, gives a single entry per CDR3 protein. The sample comprises around 190,000 distinct CDR3 sequences, 70% to 90% of which are singletons, and over 15% rests with the top ten. Sequenced material: tumor tissue from primary liver carcinoma. These receptors were obtained from a man aged 40-55 years with primary liver carcinoma and hepatitis B virus infection.

The genes are TRBV4-3 and TRBJ2-7; D remains ambiguous. Trimming shortened V by 7 bases and J by 3 bases, and 13 bases separated the two germline ends. The CDR3 has 13 residues. The V gene's germline CDR1 is LGHNA and CDR2 YSLEER. CDR3 amino acids: CASIHEANYEQYF. The CDR3 coding sequence is TGCGCCAGCATCCATGAGGCAAACTACGAGCAGTACTTC.

The chain links TRBV11-1 to TRBJ2-7, with a tentative D call TRBD1 (5 bases). CDR1 is SGHAT and CDR2 is FQDESV in the germline V gene (reference sequence). The CDR3 extends over 16 amino acids. The CDR3 DNA follows: TGTGTCAGTAGCCTGCGCGTCAGGGCGTCCCTGGGGGAGCAGTACTTC. It translates to CVSSLRVRASLGEQYF.

The CDR3 reads CVSRSGLANTQYF. The CDR3 nucleotides are TGTGTCAGTAGATCCGGACTAGCGAACACCCAGTACTTC. This chain uses TRBV6-2 or TRBV6-3 with TRBJ2-5; 9 nucleotides match TRBD2. CDR1 is MNHEY and CDR2 is SVGEGT in the germline V gene. This CDR3 region has 13 residues.

Regarding this clonotype: This may come from a read error, since a much larger clone is one base off. The V gene is TRBV28, the J gene TRBJ1-2; TRBD1 aligns across 7 bases. The CDR3 is 14 amino acids. The trim removed 5 bases at V and 7 bases at J, leaving 10 bases unmatched. Germline values: CDR1 MDHEN, CDR2 SYDVKM. The CDR3 spells CASSPTDRVGGYTF. DNA of the CDR3: TGTGCCAGCAGTCCAACTGACAGGGTGGGTGGCTACACCTTC.

About this clonotype itself: The CDR3 carries no conserved terminal phenylalanine or tryptophan, so it likely arises from a read error. The V call is TRBV29-1, the J call TRBJ2-7; possibly TRBD2 for D (5 bases). This CDR3 region has 13 residues. Looked up from germline, CDR1 is SQVTM and CDR2 is ANQGSEA. V lost 5 bases to trimming and J lost 6 bases, with 17 bases between them. This CDR3 reads CSVQSRRGREQYS. For the CDR3, the DNA is TGCAGCGTTCAATCCAGGAGAGGGCGCGAGCAGTACTCC.

The chain has TRBV6-1 and TRBJ2-1, with no clear D. Per the germline V gene, CDR1 is MNHNS and CDR2 is SASEGT. With 8 bases removed from V and 4 bases from J, the gap between germline ends came to 12 bases. This CDR3 has 13 amino acids. The CDR3 DNA sequence: TGTGCCAGCCACAGTGGGAAATACAATGAGCAGTTCTTC. The encoded protein is CASHSGKYNEQFF.

With respect to this clonotype: A junction end diverges from the germline sequence, so it may reflect a read error. V and J are TRBV29-1 and TRBJ2-7; D is unresolved. In germline, CDR1 is SQVTM, CDR2 ANQGSEA. This CDR3 contains 14 residues. In DNA, the CDR3 is TGCAGCGTCCTAGATAGGGTGGATCAGGTTGAGCAGTGCTTC. Translation gives CSVLDRVDQVEQCF.

A word on this clonotype: One end of the junction is discordant with germline, which a read error may explain. The rearrangement uses TRBV5-4 and TRBJ2-3; D is undetermined. The CDR3 totals 17 residues. Per germline, CDR1 SGHNT and CDR2 YYREEE (reference sequence). CDR3 nucleotides: TGCGTCAGTAGCACTTCCCGCGCGCGAACCAGCACAGATACGCAGTATTTT. It translates to CVSSTSRARTSTDTQYF.

This clonotype was observed once. The junction differs from germline at one of its ends, possibly a read error. The chain combines TRBV11-1 with TRBJ2-1, with 8 bases aligning to TRBD2. This CDR3 region has 19 residues. Germline V lookup: CDR1 SGHAT, CDR2 FQDESV (reference sequence). This CDR3 is CTSRPPPASGFSSYNEQFF. CDR3 bases: TGTACCAGCAGGCCTCCCCCTGCTAGCGGGTTCAGCTCCTACAATGAGCAGTTCTTC.

The chain uses TRBV29-1 and TRBJ2-3; possibly TRBD2 for D (5 bases). The CDR3 extends over 14 amino acids. The germline gives CDR1 SQVTM, CDR2 ANQGSEA. CDR3 coding DNA: TGCATCGTCACTCTAGTGGGAGTAACAGATACGCAGTATTTT. Its protein product is CIVTLVGVTDTQYF.

CDR3 in DNA: TGCAGCGCCGTATGGGGCGCGAATCAGCCCCAGCATTTT. The encoded protein is CSAVWGANQPQHF. V is TRBV29-1 and J is TRBJ1-5, with D possibly being TRBD1 (5 bases). The CDR3 is 13 residues long. V lost 7 bases, J lost 4 bases, and 14 bases lay in between. CDR1 SQVTM and CDR2 ANQGSEA come from the germline V gene.

Comment on this clonotype: The conserved final phenylalanine or tryptophan is absent from the CDR3, which likely points to a read error. V usage is TRBV6-1 and J usage is TRBJ2-1; D remains unclear. There are 13 residues in the CDR3. Trimming took 4 bases from V and 5 from J, leaving 9 bases between them. CDR1 is MNHNS, CDR2 SASEGT, per germline. The CDR3 sequence: CASSVRKNNEQFL. The CDR3 coding sequence is TGTGCCAGCAGTGTGAGGAAAAACAATGAGCAGTTCTTG.

This chain joins TRBV7-2 and TRBJ2-3, with 10 nucleotides matching TRBD1. The J call may be in error: the DNA end matches TRBJ1-5 better. The length of the CDR3 is 15 residues. CDR1 is SGHTA and CDR2 is FQGNSA in the germline V gene. CDR3 protein: CTSSRGTGVTDTQHF. Here the CDR3 DNA reads TGTACCAGCAGCCGGGGGACAGGGGTCACAGATACGCAGCATTTT.

In regard to this clonotype: This may arise from a read error, as a much more abundant clone is one base away. The chain employs TRBV29-1 and TRBJ2-4; 10 bases fit TRBD1. The CDR3 totals 14 residues. Trimming removed 5 bases from V and 8 bases from J; junction bases left unmatched: 9. Germline loops: CDR1 SQVTM, CDR2 ANQGSEA. The CDR3 DNA is TGCAGCGTTACCCACGGGACAGGGGAGGACATTCAGTACTTC. As protein: CSVTHGTGEDIQYF.

The gene calls are TRBV6-2 or TRBV6-3 and TRBJ1-5, with D uncertain. The length of the CDR3 is 14 residues. Looked up from germline, CDR1 is MNHEY and CDR2 is SVGEGT. The V and J ends lost 7 bases and 4 bases respectively, with 14 bases between them. The CDR3 DNA sequence: TGTGCCAGCACTTCTCCAGTGGTTAATCAGCCCCAGCATTTT. Translating it yields CASTSPVVNQPQHF.

This clonotype was seen only a few times. At one end, the junction sequence differs from germline, possibly due to a read error. V gene TRBV30 combines with J gene TRBJ2-7; D is uncertain. The CDR3 contains 15 residues. In germline, CDR1 is GTSNPN, CDR2 SVGIG (reference sequence). The chain's CDR3 is CAWSPPRPGSYEEYF. The DNA of the CDR3 is TGTGCCTGGAGTCCTCCTCGACCTGGATCCTACGAGGAGTACTTC. Looking up the rest from reference TRBV30 and TRBJ2-7 gives the full variable domain: SQTIHQWPATLVQPVGSPLSLECTVEGTSNPNLYWYRQAAGRGLQLLFYSVGIGQISSEVPQNLSASRPQDRQFILSSKKLLLSDSGFYLCAWSPPRPGSYEEYFGPGTRLTVT.